The sequence of this T cell receptor (beta chain) was determined in a study of T cells in tuberculosis. Regarding the study as a whole: The TCR-beta difference was not significant; alpha differences partly reflected length.

Germline V CDR1 and CDR2: SGHNT, YYREEE (reference sequence). Deletions cut 1 base from V and 5 bases from J, with 15 bases between. CDR3 length: 15 amino acids. As regards this clone: Its antigen is not identified.

Assay: immunoSEQ multiplex PCR; the TCRdb copy retains only in-frame clones and omits some. The sample lists some 41,000 clones, almost 95% occurring once. The chain joins TRBV5-4 to TRBJ2-5, with D possibly being TRBD2 (5 bases). The sequencing input was PBMCs. The sequence was obtained from a donor between 10 and 35 years old with latent tuberculosis or without tuberculosis infection. Some clones in this sample may be carry-over from other donors' samples. The CDR3 DNA reads as TGTGCCAGCAGCTTGTTCCTAGGCGGCGGGGAGACCCAGTACTTC. Its protein is CASSLFLGGGETQYF.